The present T cell receptor (beta chain) was sequenced within a study of T-cell reconstitution after alpha-beta-depleted transplantation in children. The CDR3 has 16 residues. The germline gives CDR1 SGDLS, CDR2 YYNGEE. The V and J ends lost 2 bases and 6 bases, in that order; junction bases with no gene match: 12. With regard to this clonotype: What it binds is not known.

Broader study findings: Some patients owed their high day-60 TCRbeta diversity to surviving recipient T cells and thymic progenitors. After one year, T-cell counts and TCRbeta diversity mostly came from new T cells. Where alpha-beta T cells came from about two months after transplant was reportedly several hundred expanded graft clones.

For TCRbeta, the library was prepared with unique molecular identifiers. One entry per CDR3 protein, called by TCRdb with MiXCR from the PCR reads. The data contain some 290,000 distinct CDR3 sequences, around 25% of them singletons. Sample: PBMCs, mostly from graft donor cells, taken 180 days after TCRalphabeta/CD19-depleted stem cell transplant. The source of this sequence is a male patient younger than 18 who had a stem cell transplant for acute lymphoblastic leukemia, so the T cells may come from the graft donor. The chain recombines TRBV9 with TRBJ1-1; 8 bases line up with TRBD1. CDR3 sequence reads: CASSVIVGTGLAEAFF. The CDR3 DNA follows: TGTGCCAGCAGCGTCATAGTCGGGACAGGTTTGGCTGAAGCTTTCTTT.